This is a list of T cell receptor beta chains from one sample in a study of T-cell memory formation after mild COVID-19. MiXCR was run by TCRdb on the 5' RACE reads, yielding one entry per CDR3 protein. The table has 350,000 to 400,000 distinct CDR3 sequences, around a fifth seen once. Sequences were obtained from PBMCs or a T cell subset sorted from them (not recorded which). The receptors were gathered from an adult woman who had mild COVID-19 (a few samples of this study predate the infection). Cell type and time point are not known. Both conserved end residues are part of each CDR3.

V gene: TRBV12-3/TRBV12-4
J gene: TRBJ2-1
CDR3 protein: CASTRGQINNEQFF

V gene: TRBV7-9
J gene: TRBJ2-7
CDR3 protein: CASSPRSSGRPTYEQYF

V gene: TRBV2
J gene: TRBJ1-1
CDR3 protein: CASSAQGWEAFF

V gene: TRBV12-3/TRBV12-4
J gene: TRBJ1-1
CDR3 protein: CASNPTAGIRNTEAFF

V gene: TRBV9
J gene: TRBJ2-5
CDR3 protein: CASSVSGEETQYF

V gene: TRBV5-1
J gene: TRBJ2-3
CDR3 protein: CASSLVGQGAGGTDTQYF

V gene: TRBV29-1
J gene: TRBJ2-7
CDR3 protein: CSAGTDSYEQYF

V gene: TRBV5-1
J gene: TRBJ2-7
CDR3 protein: CASSLAKGGSEQYF

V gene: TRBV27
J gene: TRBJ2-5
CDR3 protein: CASSLSRTSGYQETQYF

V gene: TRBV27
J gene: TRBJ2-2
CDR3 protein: CASSFGAGGRTGELFF

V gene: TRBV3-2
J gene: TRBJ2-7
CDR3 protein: CASSPGDVYEQYF

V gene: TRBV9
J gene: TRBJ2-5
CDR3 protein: CASSPGGAYQETQYF

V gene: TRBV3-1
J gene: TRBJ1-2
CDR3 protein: CASSQSGQGFIHTF

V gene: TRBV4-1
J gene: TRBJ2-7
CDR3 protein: CASSDRSVFEQYF

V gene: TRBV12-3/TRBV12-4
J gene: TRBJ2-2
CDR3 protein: CAWGATGFTGELFF

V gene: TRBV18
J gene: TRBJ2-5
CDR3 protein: CASSPDSFLQETQYF

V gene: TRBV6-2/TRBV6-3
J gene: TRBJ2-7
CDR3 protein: CASSYSFVWRSSYEQYF